The rows below give T cell receptor beta chains drawn from one sample of a study of T cells in Graves' hyperthyroidism and ophthalmopathy. TCRdb called the multiplex PCR reads again in MiXCR, with one record for every CDR3 protein. Of about 360,000 distinct CDR3 sequences in the sample, roughly 19% were seen once. The sample was blood. The receptors here all came from a woman in her late teens or twenties with Graves' hyperthyroidism. CDR3s include the opening cysteine and the closing phenylalanine or tryptophan. The D gene is left open where the match is weak.

cdr3_aa,cdr3_length,v_call,d_call,j_call
CASSLRALGNEQYF,14,TRBV18,NA,TRBJ2-7
CSASRGLYGYTF,12,TRBV20-1,NA,TRBJ1-2
CASSQSFRQMNTEAFF,16,TRBV3-1,NA,TRBJ1-1
CSARVGGGGHRSYEQYF,17,TRBV20-1,NA,TRBJ2-7
CSASRVRGNTEAFF,14,TRBV20-1,NA,TRBJ1-1
CASSYGQFLAGEAFF,15,TRBV6-5,NA,TRBJ1-1
CASSTEYGYTF,11,TRBV28,NA,TRBJ1-2
CASSTSEAGRREAFF,15,TRBV6-1,NA,TRBJ1-1
CASRHTGELFF,11,TRBV6-1,NA,TRBJ2-2
CASSEAGDGRGLFF,14,TRBV6-1,NA,TRBJ2-2
CASRRTGGADYGHTF,15,TRBV27,TRBD1,TRBJ1-2
CATEVMRAGRYEQYF,15,TRBV19,NA,TRBJ2-7
CASSESGENQPQHF,14,TRBV10-2,NA,TRBJ1-5
CASSRQGSQTQYF,13,TRBV6-5,TRBD1,TRBJ2-5
CSASPRTSYEQYF,13,TRBV20-1,NA,TRBJ2-7
CASSYSILLYQETQYF,16,TRBV6-5,NA,TRBJ2-5
CASSLVSWEQYF,12,TRBV7-9,NA,TRBJ2-7
CASSYSRGINYGYTF,15,TRBV6-5,NA,TRBJ1-2
CASSLGGGSEAFF,13,TRBV7-3,NA,TRBJ1-1
CSARSGHSSYEQYF,14,TRBV20-1,NA,TRBJ2-7
CASSNAVTGELFF,13,TRBV10-1,NA,TRBJ2-2
CASLGPLAKNIQYF,14,TRBV5-1,NA,TRBJ2-4
CASSLARAGGYTF,13,TRBV7-2,NA,TRBJ1-2
CASGWGSGNTIYF,13,TRBV9,NA,TRBJ1-3
CASSQDSFGQGDEQYF,16,TRBV4-1,TRBD1,TRBJ2-7
CATESSGNTIYF,12,TRBV6-1,NA,TRBJ1-3
CASSRQPGHSNQPQHF,16,TRBV6-1,NA,TRBJ1-5
CASSLSARNTGELFF,15,TRBV27,NA,TRBJ2-2
CASRALARNTGELFF,15,TRBV13,TRBD2,TRBJ2-2
CSAREIRRPYEQYF,14,TRBV20-1,NA,TRBJ2-7
CAWSLMGVGELFF,13,TRBV30,NA,TRBJ2-2
CASRKGQSRNQPQHF,15,TRBV6-1,TRBD1,TRBJ1-5
CASSVGGFGGSDGYTF,16,TRBV9,NA,TRBJ1-2
CASSFRERAYYGYTF,15,TRBV12-3/TRBV12-4,NA,TRBJ1-2
CASDTLLAGSQETQYF,16,TRBV12-5,TRBD2,TRBJ2-5
CASSYSQPGELFF,13,TRBV6-5,NA,TRBJ2-2
CASSLGGTHTF,11,TRBV4-2,NA,TRBJ1-2
CASSQDRDRLISGANVLTF,19,TRBV4-1,TRBD1,TRBJ2-6
CASSQALTSGGFQETQYF,18,TRBV4-2,TRBD2,TRBJ2-5
CASSWTARLAYEQYF,15,TRBV12-3/TRBV12-4,NA,TRBJ2-7
CSARDGAGVLWPQHF,15,TRBV20-1,NA,TRBJ1-5
CASSVPGQGANYGYTF,16,TRBV9,TRBD1,TRBJ1-2
CASGVVYTGELFF,13,TRBV27,NA,TRBJ2-2
CASSLDWTGIYTF,13,TRBV5-5,TRBD1,TRBJ1-2
CASMDAGELFF,11,TRBV19,NA,TRBJ2-2
CSAPLLDLPGDEQYF,15,TRBV20-1,NA,TRBJ2-7
CSSSLGVSGVPYEQYF,16,TRBV5-1,TRBD2,TRBJ2-7
CASSLDRGNTIYF,13,TRBV12-3/TRBV12-4,NA,TRBJ1-3
CSAKRGQGNTEAFF,14,TRBV20-1,TRBD1,TRBJ1-1
CASSLRGIKGDTEAFF,16,TRBV5-6,NA,TRBJ1-1
CASRKENTEAFF,12,TRBV4-1,NA,TRBJ1-1
CASSRRGDTGELFF,14,TRBV6-4,NA,TRBJ2-2
CASSEGQRDTGELFF,15,TRBV6-1,NA,TRBJ2-2